In this sample, the clone carrying this TCR beta chain turned up many times. From germline, CDR1 is SGHTA and CDR2 FQGNSA. V shed 7 bases and J 9 bases; nucleotides not matched to a gene: 11. The CDR3 contains 16 residues. This entry is derived from a study of T cells after yellow fever vaccination. Each CDR3 protein gets one entry after TCRdb re-called the 5' RACE reads with MiXCR. The sample lists some 670,000 distinct CDR3 sequences, 9% to 15% occurring once. Material: PBMCs, obtained on the day of the yellow fever booster vaccination. This chain links TRBV7-2 with TRBJ2-1; 14 bases are shared with TRBD2. This receptor was obtained from a man aged 25 to 40 who received the YFV17D yellow fever vaccine. The CDR3 DNA sequence: TGTGCCAGCAACCCGGGGGGGACTAGCGGGAGCGGTGAGCAGTTCTTC. Residues: CASNPGGTSGSGEQFF. The complete variable domain, with remaining parts taken from reference TRBV7-2 and TRBJ2-1, reads GAGVSQSPSNKVTEKGKDVELRCDPISGHTALYWYRQSLGQGLEFLIYFQGNSAPDKSGLPSDRFSAERTGGSVSTLTIQRTQQEDSAVYLCASNPGGTSGSGEQFFGPGTRLTVL.